This T cell receptor (beta chain) is drawn from a study of molecular identifiers for immune sequencing clone quantification. Study-wide points: It was shown that clones above 20 RNA copies held over 98% of effector molecules, but under 1% in naive cells.

Naive CD8 T cells, phenotype CD8+CD4-CCR7+CD45RA+, were sorted. This CDR3 has 15 residues. With 3 bases removed from V and 8 bases from J, the gap between germline ends came to 19 bases. Germline CDR1 MDHEN, CDR2 SYDVKM. This clonotype was counted many times. Its antigen is unknown. TCRdb ran MiXCR on the PCR reads and lists one entry per CDR3 protein. The sample lists about 640,000 distinct CDR3 sequences, 15% to 20% seen once, with 0.7% to 1% in the top ten. The sequence was obtained from a human donor in good health. Some libraries in this study had Jurkat cell RNA spiked in. Sequenced sample: naive CD8+ T cells from blood, with Jurkat cell RNA spiked in. The subset denotes: FACS-sorted CD8+CD4-CCR7+CD45RA+ naive T cells. V gene TRBV28 combines with J gene TRBJ1-1; D ambiguous. CDR3: CASSFTLVKADEAFF. The CDR3 DNA reads TGTGCCAGCAGTTTTACCCTAGTCAAAGCTGACGAAGCTTTCTTT.